The 9 T cell receptor beta chains below were found in one sample sequenced in a study of blood T cell repertoires in COVID-19. Sequenced by immunoSEQ multiplex PCR; TCRdb stores in-frame clones only, minus some. The repertoire holds tens of thousands of clones, about 86% seen once, with 4% to 5.5% in the top ten. The sample was peripheral blood. These receptors came from a man aged 60 to 69 with acute or convalescent COVID-19.

The chain employs TRBV27 and TRBJ1-1; TRBD1 matches at 8 bases. This CDR3 region has 14 residues. Germline-derived CDR1 and CDR2 are MNHEY and SMNVEV (reference sequence). J lost 6 bases, V lost 5 bases, and 8 bases had no gene match. In nucleotides, the CDR3 is TGTGCCAGCAGTATAGGACAGGGAAGGGCTGAAGCTTTCTTT. Its translation: CASSIGQGRAEAFF.

The chain employs TRBV4-2 and TRBJ2-3; weak D call: TRBD2 (5 bases). In germline, CDR1 is LGHNA, CDR2 YNFKEQ. This CDR3 spans 13 amino acids. The CDR3 loop is CAISGDSTDTQYF. The CDR3 DNA follows: TGTGCAATCAGCGGAGATAGCACAGATACGCAGTATTTT.

The chain links TRBV10-2 to TRBJ1-1, with a weak D call TRBD1 (6 bases). CDR3 length: 14 amino acids. Deletions cut 6 bases from V and 4 bases from J, with 15 bases between. Germline CDR1 is WSHSY and CDR2 is SAAADI. The CDR3, as DNA: TGCGCCAGCAGAAGGACAGCCTCGGGCACTGAAGCTTTCTTT. Translated: CASRRTASGTEAFF.

The CDR3 bases are TGTGCCAGCAGCCAGACTAGCGGGATGAGGTACGAGCAGTACTTC. It yields the protein CASSQTSGMRYEQYF. The chain is built from TRBV7-9 and TRBJ2-7; 11 nucleotides align to TRBD2. Germline V gene sequence: CDR1 SEHNR, CDR2 FQNEAQ (reference sequence). V lost 5 bases, J lost 4 bases, and 7 bases stayed unmatched. The CDR3 is made up of 15 amino acids.

The V and J genes are TRBV7-9 and TRBJ2-6; TRBD1 matches 7 bases. The CDR3 contains 16 residues. Germline CDR1 and CDR2: SEHNR and FQNEAQ (reference sequence). V lost 6 bases, J lost 0 bases, and 5 bases stayed unmatched. The CDR3 reads CASRRDSSSGANVLTF. CDR3 sequence (DNA): TGTGCCAGCAGACGGGACAGCTCCTCTGGGGCCAACGTCCTGACTTTC. The full variable domain, in which reference TRBV7-9 and TRBJ2-6 provide the parts outside the CDR3, is DTGVSQNPRHKITKRGQNVTFRCDPISEHNRLYWYRQTLGQGPEFLTYFQNEAQLEKSRLLSDRFSAERPKGSFSTLEIQRTEQGDSAMYLCASRRDSSSGANVLTFGAGSRLTVL.

This clone was found a few times. The chain carries TRBV6-4 and TRBJ2-1; D may be TRBD2 (5 bases). CDR3 size: 15 residues. Germline V CDR1 and CDR2: MRHNA, SNTAGT. Trimming took off 2 bases at V and 5 bases at J, with 13 bases between the two ends. This chain's CDR3 is CASSDPLRGDNEQFF. The CDR3 DNA reads as TGTGCCAGCAGTGACCCTCTCCGGGGAGACAATGAGCAGTTCTTC.

The chain is built from TRBV19 and TRBJ2-6; 10 nucleotides match TRBD2. Germline trimming cut 7 bases from V and 1 base from J; bases unmatched to any gene: 7. CDR1 LNHDA and CDR2 SQIVND come from the germline V gene (reference sequence). The CDR3 length is 17 residues. In DNA form, the CDR3 reads TGTGCCAGTAAAAGCGGGAGGGCAGGGTCTGGGGCCAACGTCCTGACTTTC. This codes for CASKSGRAGSGANVLTF.

The V gene is TRBV6-5, the J gene TRBJ2-7; 7 bases match TRBD2. Losses at the gene ends were 6 bases for V and 3 bases for J; bases not matched to a gene: 5. Germline V gives CDR1 MNHEY, CDR2 SVGAGI. The CDR3 consists of 13 residues. The CDR3 protein is CASSRLAYYEQYF. In DNA form, the CDR3 reads TGTGCCAGCAGCCGACTAGCATACTACGAGCAGTACTTC.

Comments on this clone: Germline is not matched at one junction end, which may reflect a read error. The chain recombines TRBV7-8 with TRBJ2-2; 11 bases fit TRBD2. Germline CDR1 and CDR2: SGHVS and FQNEAQ. The CDR3 has 18 amino acids. CDR3 coding DNA: TGTGCCAGCAGCTTAGTAAATAGCGGGAGGGGAGACACCTGGGAGCTGTTTTTT. Translating gives CASSLVNSGRGDTWELFF.